A selection of T cell receptor beta chains follows, all from one sample in a study of cytomegalovirus exposure and HLA in healthy donors. Using immunoSEQ multiplex PCR, the repertoire was profiled, and TCRdb retains in-frame clones only, with some absent. The table records more than 85,000 clones, around four fifths of them present only once. Input material: PBMCs. All receptors come from a man aged 25 to 40 in good health and CMV-seropositive. CDR3s include the opening cysteine and the closing phenylalanine or tryptophan. The D gene is left open where the match is weak. Some rows have no size entry. The others give once, few or many, or a class for an expanded clone.

. TRBJ1-1 TRBV15 TRBD1 CATSRGVQGANTEAFF TGTGCCACCAGCAGAGGGGTACAGGGGGCCAACACTGAAGCTTTCTTT
. TRBJ2-5 TRBV7-6 . CASSLARETQYF TGTGCCAGCAGCTTAGCGCGCGAGACCCAGTACTTC
. TRBJ2-7 TRBV6-5 TRBD2 CASSYSGGGRSYEQYF TGTGCCAGCAGTTACTCGGGCGGGGGGAGGTCCTACGAGCAGTACTTC
. TRBJ2-5 TRBV5-1 TRBD2 CASTSSGGAQETQYF TGCGCCAGCACATCTAGCGGGGGGGCCCAAGAGACCCAGTACTTC
. TRBJ1-5 TRBV18 . CASSPGGGQPQHF TGTGCCAGCTCACCAGGGGGGGGTCAGCCCCAGCATTTT
. TRBJ2-7 TRBV6-6 TRBD1 CASRPGTGSSYEQYF TGTGCCAGCAGGCCCGGGACAGGGAGCTCCTACGAGCAGTACTTC
. TRBJ1-3 TRBV4-2 . CASSQEIQGDLNFSGNTIYF TGTGCCAGCAGCCAAGAGATACAGGGCGATCTAAACTTCTCTGGAAACACCATATATTTT
. TRBJ1-5 TRBV19 . CASSTALYSNQPQHF TGTGCCAGTAGTACCGCGCTATATAGCAATCAGCCCCAGCATTTT
. TRBJ2-7 TRBV13 TRBD2 CASSGLAGSSYEQYF TGTGCCAGCAGCGGCCTAGCGGGGAGCTCCTACGAGCAGTACTTC
once TRBJ1-1 TRBV11-1 TRBD1 CASSSWTGITEAFF TGTGCCAGCAGCTCCTGGACAGGGATCACTGAAGCTTTCTTT
. TRBJ2-5 TRBV28 TRBD2 CASSLKRGLGETQYF TGTGCCAGCAGTTTAAAGCGGGGTCTGGGGGAGACCCAGTACTTC
. TRBJ2-3 TRBV5-1 . CASKRVGALTDTQYF TGCGCCAGCAAGAGGGTGGGGGCCCTCACAGATACGCAGTATTTT
. TRBJ2-1 TRBV27 . CASSPSLLSYNEQFF TGTGCCAGTAGTCCGAGCCTACTCTCCTACAATGAGCAGTTCTTC
. TRBJ2-1 TRBV5-6 . CASSMTSYNEQFF TGTGCCAGCAGTATGACATCCTACAATGAGCAGTTCTTC
. TRBJ2-5 TRBV27 . CASSLSYQETQYF TGTGCCAGCAGTTTATCGTATCAAGAGACCCAGTACTTC
. TRBJ1-1 TRBV7-9 TRBD1 CASSSPKTGFTEAFF TGTGCCAGCAGCTCCCCGAAGACAGGGTTCACTGAAGCTTTCTTT
. TRBJ2-5 TRBV7-9 . CASSSQETQYF TGTGCCAGCAGCTCTCAAGAGACCCAGTACTTC
. TRBJ2-3 TRBV9 . CASSVVDSPTDTQYF TGTGCCAGCAGCGTAGTGGATAGCCCGACAGATACGCAGTATTTT
. TRBJ2-3 TRBV4-1 TRBD2 CASSQGPLAGNTDTQYF TGCGCCAGCAGCCAAGGACCGCTAGCGGGGAACACAGATACGCAGTATTTT
. TRBJ2-5 TRBV5-1 . CASSRPGQGKRETQYF TGCGCCAGCAGCAGGCCGGGGCAGGGGAAACGGGAGACCCAGTACTTC
. TRBJ1-1 TRBV9 . CASSVDGGALNTEAFF TGTGCCAGCAGCGTAGATGGAGGGGCCTTGAACACTGAAGCTTTCTTT
. TRBJ2-1 TRBV9 TRBD2 CASSARDWGGNEQFF TGTGCCAGCAGCGCCCGGGACTGGGGGGGCAATGAGCAGTTCTTC
. TRBJ2-3 TRBV9 . CASSVAEDYQVMNTQYF TGTGCCAGCAGCGTAGCCGAAGACTACCAGGTTATGAATACGCAGTATTTT
. TRBJ1-2 TRBV19 TRBD1 CASSTTGTAVIVYGYTF TGTGCCAGTAGTACGACCGGGACAGCCGTTATCGTCTATGGCTACACCTTC
once TRBJ2-7 TRBV2 . CASSVQIYEQYF TGTGCCAGCAGTGTTCAGATCTACGAGCAGTACTTC
. TRBJ1-5 TRBV2 TRBD1 CASSARQGSNQPQHF TGTGCCAGCAGTGCCCGACAGGGGAGCAATCAGCCCCAGCATTTT